This passage covers 26 T cell receptor beta chains from one sample sequenced in a study of Ad26.COV2.S vaccination and SARS-CoV-2 variants. Here immunoSEQ multiplex PCR was the method, and the copy in TCRdb shows in-frame clones only, minus some. The sample lists some 340,000 clones; around 84% were seen once. This sample's treatment: roughly 19 received Ad26.COV2.S at low or high dose, single or two shots; 5 received placebo; per-sample allocation not given. The samples date from day 63 after the first vaccine or placebo injection. The sample here was peripheral blood, taken in a trial of Ad26.COV2.S vaccine versus placebo. The receptor source for this set is a person between 18 and 60 years old who received the Ad26.COV2.S COVID-19 vaccine or a placebo.

V gene TRBV5-4 combines with J gene TRBJ2-7, with 10 bases lining up with TRBD1. V was pared by 4 bases and J by 7 bases, with 11 bases of the junction left unmatched. The CDR3 extends over 15 amino acids. In germline, CDR1 is SGHNT, CDR2 YYREEE (reference sequence). The CDR3 protein is CASSPRTGGEEEQYF. In nucleotides, the CDR3 is TGTGCCAGCAGCCCGAGGACAGGGGGAGAAGAGGAGCAGTACTTC.

This rearrangement joins TRBV11-2 to TRBJ1-6; tentatively, D is TRBD1 (6 bases). In germline, CDR1 is SGHAT, CDR2 FQNNGV. The ends were cut back, 6 bases at V and 7 bases at J, with 13 bases in the middle. This CDR3 contains 14 residues. The CDR3 DNA sequence: TGTGCCAGCAGTACTGTGGGGGGCAATTCACCCCTCCACTTT. Amino acid sequence: CASSTVGGNSPLHF.

The count of this clone is one. The same CDR3 also results from other DNA sequences found in this sample. This chain uses TRBV6-1 with TRBJ1-5; no firm D call. The CDR3 is 11 amino acids. Germline V gives CDR1 MNHNS, CDR2 SASEGT. Trimming took 1 base from V and 7 from J, leaving 2 bases between them. CDR3 DNA sequence: TGTGCCAGCAGTGAAGGCCAGCCCCAGCATTTT. This codes for CASSEGQPQHF.

The V gene is TRBV25-1, the J gene TRBJ2-3; 7 nucleotides align to TRBD2. The CDR3 consists of 16 residues. Germline trimming cut 3 bases from V and 4 bases from J; bases unmatched to any gene: 10. CDR1 MGHDK and CDR2 SYGVNS come from the germline V gene. CDR3 nucleotide sequence: TGTGCCAGCAGTGATCCTAAAGCGGGGAGGGCAGATACGCAGTATTTT. This codes for CASSDPKAGRADTQYF.

This sequence joins TRBV6-6 and TRBJ2-7, with 9 bases that match TRBD2. Germline V gives CDR1 MNHNY, CDR2 SVGAGI (reference sequence). The CDR3 spans 13 residues. The junction had 5 bases not matched to a gene; V was cut back by 8 bases and J by 3 bases. This CDR3 reads CASLKLAGYEQYF. CDR3 sequence (DNA): TGTGCCAGCCTGAAACTAGCGGGCTACGAGCAGTACTTC.

This clone showed up just a few times. The chain recombines TRBV6-4 with TRBJ1-2; D is perhaps TRBD1 (6 bases). There are 15 residues in the CDR3. Germline CDR1 MRHNA, CDR2 SNTAGT. Trimming took off 2 bases at V and 4 bases at J, with 14 bases between the two ends. CDR3 nucleotides: TGTGCCAGCAGTGACGGTGGGGGGCCTAGCTATGGCTACACCTTC. Protein product: CASSDGGGPSYGYTF.

This clone was seen a single time. The chain couples TRBV11-2 to TRBJ2-2; 7 bases align to TRBD2. The junction had 7 bases not matched to a gene; V was cut back by 5 bases and J by 7 bases. CDR1 SGHAT and CDR2 FQNNGV come from the germline V gene. The CDR3 runs 14 residues. This chain's CDR3 is CASSTSGAGGELFF. CDR3 bases: TGTGCCAGCAGCACAAGCGGGGCAGGCGGGGAGCTGTTTTTT.

The chain is built from TRBV4-1 and TRBJ2-5, with a possible D match to TRBD1 (6 bases). Germline V gene sequence: CDR1 MGHRA, CDR2 YSYEKL. Trimming left V 1 base short and J 4 bases short, with 16 bases between. CDR3 length equals 16 residues. The CDR3 region is CASSQGNRVARETQYF. DNA of the CDR3: TGCGCCAGCAGCCAAGGAAACAGGGTTGCGCGAGAGACCCAGTACTTC.

This clone was counted only a few times. This chain connects TRBV5-5 to TRBJ1-2; D gene uncertain. The germline CDR1 and CDR2 sequences are SGHKS and YYEKEE (reference sequence). V was pared by 0 bases and J by 7 bases, with 10 bases between. This CDR3 region has 13 residues. The CDR3 nucleotides are TGTGCCAGCAGCTTGGCCGACCTCCGTGGCTACACCTTC. Protein product: CASSLADLRGYTF. The entire variable domain, with the rest obtained from reference TRBV5-5 and TRBJ1-2, is as follows: DAGVTQSPTHLIKTRGQQVTLRCSPISGHKSVSWYQQVLGQGPQFIFQYYEKEERGRGNFPDRFSARQFPNYSSELNVNALLLGDSALYLCASSLADLRGYTFGSGTRLTVV.

The rearrangement uses TRBV30 and TRBJ2-3, with D perhaps TRBD1 or TRBD2 (5 bases each). The germline gives CDR1 GTSNPN, CDR2 SVGIG (reference sequence). V was cut by 4 bases and J by 0 bases, with 14 bases left in between. The CDR3 totals 15 residues. The CDR3 here is CAWNLGDGSTDTQYF. The CDR3 DNA is TGTGCCTGGAATCTAGGGGACGGGAGCACAGATACGCAGTATTTT.

The chain uses TRBV2 and TRBJ2-5; 9 positions match TRBD2. Germline V CDR1 and CDR2: SNHLY, FYNNEI. J gave up 7 bases and V 6 bases, and 15 bases lay outside the gene matches. The CDR3 is 16 amino acids. CDR3 amino acids: CASRPDDSGGTGTQYF. The CDR3 DNA sequence: TGTGCCAGCAGGCCGGACGATAGCGGGGGTACCGGGACCCAGTACTTC.

In this sample, this clone turned up a few times. The rearrangement uses TRBV6-5 and TRBJ1-1, with a weak D call TRBD1 (6 bases). V gave up 6 bases and J gave up 0 bases, with 14 bases separating them. Germline CDR1 and CDR2: MNHEY and SVGAGI. The CDR3 totals 15 residues. The CDR3 region is CASSRSGALNTEAFF. The CDR3 bases are TGTGCCAGCAGCCGCTCGGGGGCCTTGAACACTGAAGCTTTCTTT.

J is TRBJ1-3 and V is TRBV5-5, with a weak D call TRBD1 (5 bases). Germline V gives CDR1 SGHKS, CDR2 YYEKEE (reference sequence). V was trimmed by 3 bases and J by 0 bases, leaving 10 bases between them. The CDR3 consists of 15 residues. CDR3 sequence: CASSSDTDSGNTIYF. CDR3 in DNA: TGTGCCAGCAGCTCGGACACCGACTCTGGAAACACCATATATTTT. Using reference TRBV5-5 and TRBJ1-3 for the parts outside the CDR3, the full variable domain is DAGVTQSPTHLIKTRGQQVTLRCSPISGHKSVSWYQQVLGQGPQFIFQYYEKEERGRGNFPDRFSARQFPNYSSELNVNALLLGDSALYLCASSSDTDSGNTIYFGEGSWLTVV.

CDR3 amino acids: CASSQGGGGGYTF. The CDR3 region has the DNA TGTGCCAGCAGCCAAGGGGGAGGAGGAGGCTACACCTTC. The chain carries TRBV4-2 and TRBJ1-2; D gene unclear. In germline, CDR1 is LGHNA, CDR2 YNFKEQ. V dropped 1 base and J dropped 8 bases, with 11 bases sitting between them. This CDR3 is built from 13 residues.

This rearrangement joins TRBV9 to TRBJ2-5, with 8 bases that match TRBD2. Trimming took 0 bases from V and 5 from J; bases not matched to a gene: 6. The CDR3 is made up of 15 amino acids. Germline V CDR1 and CDR2: SGDLS, YYNGEE. CDR3 bases: TGTGCCAGCAGCGTAGCGGGGGGGCGTTGGGAGACCCAGTACTTC. Translation: CASSVAGGRWETQYF.

The CDR3 DNA reads TGTGCCAGCAGCCCAGGACAGGGGTTCGGAACAGATACGCAGTATTTT. As protein: CASSPGQGFGTDTQYF. The chain couples TRBV5-4 to TRBJ2-3; 9 nucleotides agree with TRBD1. CDR1 and CDR2 from the germline V gene are SGHNT and YYREEE (reference sequence). The J segment lost 3 bases and the V segment lost 4 bases, leaving 9 bases of the junction unmatched. The CDR3 spans 16 residues.

The V gene is TRBV25-1, the J gene TRBJ2-7, with a possible D match to TRBD2 (6 bases). Germline values: CDR1 MGHDK, CDR2 SYGVNS. The CDR3 is made up of 13 amino acids. Trimming left V 0 bases short and J 9 bases short, with 12 bases between. The CDR3 sequence is CASSEYGGGGQYF. For the CDR3, the DNA is TGTGCCAGCAGTGAATACGGGGGTGGAGGGCAGTACTTC.

J is TRBJ1-1 and V is TRBV5-5, with D uncertain. V dropped 0 bases and J dropped 0 bases, with 6 bases sitting between them. This CDR3 has 14 residues. Germline values: CDR1 SGHKS, CDR2 YYEKEE (reference sequence). In nucleotides, the CDR3 is TGTGCCAGCAGCTTGGTCAGCATGAACACTGAAGCTTTCTTT. Its translation: CASSLVSMNTEAFF.

The chain joins TRBV30 to TRBJ2-3, with 8 bases identical to TRBD2. Germline loops: CDR1 GTSNPN, CDR2 SVGIG (reference sequence). CDR3 length: 15 amino acids. After removal of 4 bases from V and 8 bases from J, the junction contained 14 bases not matched to a gene. The CDR3 DNA follows: TGTGCCTGGACAGCGGGGGCCCCCGGGGGGGGTACGCAGTATTTT. Amino acids: CAWTAGAPGGGTQYF.

The chain combines TRBV29-1 with TRBJ2-7; either TRBD1 or TRBD2 may supply D (5 bases each). V was cut by 5 bases and J by 4 bases, with 12 bases left in between. The CDR3 extends over 12 amino acids. The V gene's germline CDR1 is SQVTM and CDR2 ANQGSEA. Here the CDR3 DNA reads TGCAGCGTTTGGGACCGGCTTTACGAGCAGTACTTC. Protein sequence: CSVWDRLYEQYF.

This chain connects TRBV12-3 or TRBV12-4 to TRBJ1-1; a weak D match, TRBD1 (5 bases). The germline V and J ends were trimmed by 7 bases and 8 bases, with 17 bases remaining between them. CDR3 length: 13 amino acids. CDR3 DNA sequence: TGTGCCAGCAACCTGGGGCCGGGGGGGGAAGCTTTCTTT. This sequence encodes CASNLGPGGEAFF.

The chain recombines TRBV3-1 (or the pseudogene TRBV3-2) with TRBJ1-5, with TRBD1 matching over 9 bases. The V gene's germline CDR1 is LGHDT and CDR2 YNNKEL (reference sequence). The trim removed 4 bases at V and 6 bases at J, leaving 13 bases unmatched. The CDR3 runs to 17 residues. This chain's CDR3 is CASSPTLTGGLGQPQHF. The CDR3 coding sequence is TGTGCCAGCAGCCCCACCCTAACAGGGGGCTTAGGTCAGCCCCAGCATTTT.

The chain couples TRBV7-8 to TRBJ1-5; D is uncertain. From germline, CDR1 is SGHVS and CDR2 FQNEAQ. CDR3 length equals 16 residues. V was trimmed by 2 bases and J by 2 bases, leaving 13 bases between them. CDR3 sequence (DNA): TGTGCCAGCAGCTTAATCGACTCTGGAGGCAATCAGCCCCAGCATTTT. As protein: CASSLIDSGGNQPQHF.

J is TRBJ2-3 and V is TRBV2; D gene uncertain. Germline V gene lookup returns CDR1 SNHLY and CDR2 FYNNEI. The length of the CDR3 is 11 residues. The V gene lost 6 bases and the J gene lost 2 bases, with 3 bases spanning the gap. The CDR3 DNA sequence: TGTGCCAGCAGGAACACAGATACGCAGTATTTT. Translated, it gives CASRNTDTQYF.

This chain connects TRBV15 to TRBJ2-6, with D perhaps matching TRBD2 (6 bases). Between the trimmed V and J ends, which lost 11 bases and 1 base, there was a span of 15 bases. The CDR3 is 15 residues long. From germline, CDR1 is LNHNV and CDR2 YYDKDF (reference sequence). For the CDR3, the DNA is TGTGCCGTCGGGAGTGTAGAATCTGGGGCCAACGTCCTGACTTTC. Translating gives CAVGSVESGANVLTF.

The chain has TRBV5-1 and TRBJ2-1; TRBD2 agrees at 8 bases. The CDR3 consists of 20 residues. V shed 1 base, J shed 0 bases, and the junction held 15 bases outside the gene matches. CDR1 is SGHRS and CDR2 is YFSETQ in the germline V gene. In DNA, the CDR3 is TGCGCCAGCAGCTTGATATATAGGCGGGGGGCCCTGAGCTCCTACAATGAGCAGTTCTTC. This encodes CASSLIYRRGALSSYNEQFF.